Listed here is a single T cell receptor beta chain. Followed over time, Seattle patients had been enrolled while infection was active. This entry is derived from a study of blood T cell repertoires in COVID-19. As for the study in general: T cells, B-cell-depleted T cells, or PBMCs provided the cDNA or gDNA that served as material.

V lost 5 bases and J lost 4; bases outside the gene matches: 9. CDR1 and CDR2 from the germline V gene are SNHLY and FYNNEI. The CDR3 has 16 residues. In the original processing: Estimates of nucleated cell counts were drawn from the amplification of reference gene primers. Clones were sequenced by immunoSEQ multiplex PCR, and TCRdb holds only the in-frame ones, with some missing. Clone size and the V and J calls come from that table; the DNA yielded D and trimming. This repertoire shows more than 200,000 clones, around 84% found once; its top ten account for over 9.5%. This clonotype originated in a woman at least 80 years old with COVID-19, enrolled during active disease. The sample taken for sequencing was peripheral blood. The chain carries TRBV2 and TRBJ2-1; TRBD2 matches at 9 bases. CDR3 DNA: TGTGCCAGCAGTTCTTCCTCGGCGGGGGGGTACAATGAGCAGTTCTTC. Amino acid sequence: CASSSSSAGGYNEQFF.